The sequence of this T cell receptor (beta chain) was determined in a study of cytomegalovirus exposure and HLA in healthy donors. Germline V lookup: CDR1 SGDLS, CDR2 YYNGEE. V was clipped by 0 bases and J by 7 bases; unmatched bases: 0. This CDR3 contains 15 residues. It was with 60 Vbeta and 13 Jbeta primers that the PCR ran. The method was immunoSEQ multiplex PCR; TCRdb's version includes in-frame clones alone and lacks a portion of them. Among some 120,000 clones, roughly 79% were seen once, and the ten largest hold 2.2%. Overall study findings and caveats: A later analysis found that most CMV-associated TCR beta chains appeared HLA-restricted.

In regard to this clone: Its antigen remains unidentified.

Sequenced sample: PBMCs. The receptor was derived from a woman aged 40 to 50 in good health and CMV-seronegative. The chain recombines TRBV9 with TRBJ2-1, with 14 nucleotides matching TRBD2. CDR3 region: CASSVGTSGGNEQFF. The DNA of the CDR3 is TGTGCCAGCAGCGTAGGGACTAGCGGGGGGAATGAGCAGTTCTTC. Combining the CDR3 with reference TRBV9 and TRBJ2-1 gives the whole variable domain DSGVTQTPKHLITATGQRVTLRCSPRSGDLSVYWYQQSLDQGLQFLIQYYNGEERAKGNILERFSAQQFPDLHSELNLSSLELGDSALYFCASSVGTSGGNEQFFGPGTRLTVL.